The clone carrying this T cell receptor (beta chain) was seen only once. The antigen is unknown. Sequenced by immunoSEQ multiplex PCR; TCRdb stores in-frame clones only, minus some. The sample lists about 120,000 clones; approximately 87% were seen once. This sample stems from a study of T cell responses to AZD1222 COVID-19 vaccine. General study findings and limits: With two AZD1222 doses given, Spike-specific TCR breadth and depth both rose. Donors skewed white British and female; clonal diversity was possibly underestimated.

The junction had 4 bases not matched to a gene; V was cut back by 5 bases and J by 2 bases. Germline CDR1 reads SGHTA; CDR2 reads FQGTGA. The CDR3 sequence is 15 residues long. The chain uses TRBV7-3 and TRBJ2-1; 9 bases align to TRBD1. The sample consisted of peripheral blood, taken on day 0 of AZD1222 vaccination. The origin of this receptor is an adult in good health. The CDR3 nucleotides are TGTGCCAGCAGCCCCGGGACAGGGACCTACAATGAGCAGTTCTTC. This sequence encodes CASSPGTGTYNEQFF.